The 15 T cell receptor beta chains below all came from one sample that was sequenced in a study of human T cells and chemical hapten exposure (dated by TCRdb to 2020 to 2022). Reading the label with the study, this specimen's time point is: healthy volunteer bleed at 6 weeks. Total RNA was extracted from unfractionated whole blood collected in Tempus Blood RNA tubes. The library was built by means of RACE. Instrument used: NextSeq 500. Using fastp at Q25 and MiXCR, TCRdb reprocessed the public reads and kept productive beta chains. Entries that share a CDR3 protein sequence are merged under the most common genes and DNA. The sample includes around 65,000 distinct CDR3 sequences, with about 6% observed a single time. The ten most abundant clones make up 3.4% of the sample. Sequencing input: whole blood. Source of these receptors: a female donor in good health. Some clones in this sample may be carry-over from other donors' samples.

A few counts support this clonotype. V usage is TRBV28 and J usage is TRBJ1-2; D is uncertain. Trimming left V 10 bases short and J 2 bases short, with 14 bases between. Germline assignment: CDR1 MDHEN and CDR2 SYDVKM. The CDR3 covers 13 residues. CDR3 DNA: TGTGCCACCGGTCTCCCGGGGAACTATGGCTACACCTTC. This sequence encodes CATGLPGNYGYTF.

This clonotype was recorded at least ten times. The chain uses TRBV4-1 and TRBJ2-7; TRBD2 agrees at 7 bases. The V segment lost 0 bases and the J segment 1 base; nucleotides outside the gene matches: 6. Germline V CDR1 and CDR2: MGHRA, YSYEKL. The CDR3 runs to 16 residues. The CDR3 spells CASSQEGKGGSYEQYF. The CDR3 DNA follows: TGCGCCAGCAGCCAAGAGGGGAAGGGAGGGTCCTACGAGCAGTACTTC.

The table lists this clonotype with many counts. The CDR3 DNA is TGTGCCAGCAGTTTGGACCCGCTCCGGCGTTCACCCCTCCACTTT. Residues: CASSLDPLRRSPLHF. This sequence joins TRBV28 and TRBJ1-6, with unresolved D. This CDR3 has 15 amino acids. V gave up 3 bases and J gave up 9 bases, with 15 bases separating them. Germline loops: CDR1 MDHEN, CDR2 SYDVKM. Full variable domain (remainder filled in from reference TRBV28 and TRBJ1-6): DVKVTQSSRYLVKRTGEKVFLECVQDMDHENMFWYRQDPGLGLRLIYFSYDVKMKEKGDIPEGYSVSREKKERFSLILESASTNQTSMYLCASSLDPLRRSPLHFGNGTRLTVT.

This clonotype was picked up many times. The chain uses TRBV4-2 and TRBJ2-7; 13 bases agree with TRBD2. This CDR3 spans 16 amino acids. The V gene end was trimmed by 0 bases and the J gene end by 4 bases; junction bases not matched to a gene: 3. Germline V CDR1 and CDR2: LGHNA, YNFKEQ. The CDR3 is CASSQDRTSGRYEQYF. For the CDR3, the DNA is TGTGCCAGCAGCCAAGATAGGACTAGCGGGAGATACGAGCAGTACTTC.

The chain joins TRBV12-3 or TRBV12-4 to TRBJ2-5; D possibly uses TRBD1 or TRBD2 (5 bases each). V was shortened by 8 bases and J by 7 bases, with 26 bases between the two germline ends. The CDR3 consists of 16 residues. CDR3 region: CASRPEAGPWGWTQYF. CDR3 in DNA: TGTGCCAGCCGCCCGGAGGCAGGGCCTTGGGGGTGGACCCAGTACTTC.

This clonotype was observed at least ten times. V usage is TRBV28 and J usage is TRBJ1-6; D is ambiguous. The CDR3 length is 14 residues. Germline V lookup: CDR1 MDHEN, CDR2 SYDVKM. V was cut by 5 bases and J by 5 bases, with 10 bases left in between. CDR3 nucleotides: TGTGCCAGCAGTCCCCCTCCGAATAATTCACCCCTCCACTTT. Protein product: CASSPPPNNSPLHF.

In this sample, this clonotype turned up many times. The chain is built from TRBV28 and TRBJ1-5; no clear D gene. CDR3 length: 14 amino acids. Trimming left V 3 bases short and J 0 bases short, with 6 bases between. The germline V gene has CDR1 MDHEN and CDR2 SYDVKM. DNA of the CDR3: TGTGCCAGCAGTTTTCTTGTTAGCAATCAGCCCCAGCATTTT. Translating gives CASSFLVSNQPQHF.

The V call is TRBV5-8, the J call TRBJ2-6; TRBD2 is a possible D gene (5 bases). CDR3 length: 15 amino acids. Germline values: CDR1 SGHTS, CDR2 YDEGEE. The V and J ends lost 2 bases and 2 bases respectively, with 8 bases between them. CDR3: CASSLGGAGANVLTF. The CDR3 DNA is TGTGCCAGCAGCTTAGGAGGAGCTGGGGCCAACGTCCTGACTTTC.

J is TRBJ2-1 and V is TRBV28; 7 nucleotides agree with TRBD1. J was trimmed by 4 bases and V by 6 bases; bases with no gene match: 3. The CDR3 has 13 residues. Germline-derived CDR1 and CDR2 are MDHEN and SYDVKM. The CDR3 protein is CASRPGQYNEQFF. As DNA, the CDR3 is TGTGCCAGCAGACCGGGACAGTACAATGAGCAGTTCTTC.

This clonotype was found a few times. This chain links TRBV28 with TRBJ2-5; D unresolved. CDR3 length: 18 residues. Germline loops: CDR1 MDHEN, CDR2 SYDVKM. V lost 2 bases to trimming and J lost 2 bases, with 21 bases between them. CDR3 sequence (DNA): TGTGCCAGCAGTTTAGGCGTAGCAGGCTCAACCAAACAAGAGACCCAGTACTTC. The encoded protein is CASSLGVAGSTKQETQYF. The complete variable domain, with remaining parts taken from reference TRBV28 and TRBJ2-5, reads DVKVTQSSRYLVKRTGEKVFLECVQDMDHENMFWYRQDPGLGLRLIYFSYDVKMKEKGDIPEGYSVSREKKERFSLILESASTNQTSMYLCASSLGVAGSTKQETQYFGPGTRLLVL.

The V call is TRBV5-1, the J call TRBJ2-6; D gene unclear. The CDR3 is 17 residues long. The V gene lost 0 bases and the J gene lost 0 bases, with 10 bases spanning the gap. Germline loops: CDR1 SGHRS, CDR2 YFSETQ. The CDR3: CASSLEALSSGANVLTF. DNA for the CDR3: TGCGCCAGCAGCTTGGAGGCCTTAAGCTCTGGGGCCAACGTCCTGACTTTC.

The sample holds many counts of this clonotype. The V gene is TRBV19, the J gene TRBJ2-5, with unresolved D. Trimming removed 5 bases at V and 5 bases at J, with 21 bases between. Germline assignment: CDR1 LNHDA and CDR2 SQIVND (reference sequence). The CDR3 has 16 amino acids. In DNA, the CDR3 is TGTGCCAGTAGTTCTCCCCCCAATAGGGAACAGGAGACCCAGTACTTC. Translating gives CASSSPPNREQETQYF.

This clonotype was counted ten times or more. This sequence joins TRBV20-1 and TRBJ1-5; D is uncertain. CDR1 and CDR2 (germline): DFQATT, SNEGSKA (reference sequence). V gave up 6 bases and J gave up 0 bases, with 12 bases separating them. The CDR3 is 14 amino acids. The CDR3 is CSATDWGSNQPQHF. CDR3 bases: TGCAGTGCCACCGATTGGGGTAGCAATCAGCCCCAGCATTTT.

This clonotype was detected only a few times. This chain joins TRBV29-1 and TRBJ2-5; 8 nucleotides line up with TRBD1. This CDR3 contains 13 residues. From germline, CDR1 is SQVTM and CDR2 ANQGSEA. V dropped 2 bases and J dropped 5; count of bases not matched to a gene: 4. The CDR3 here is CSVESGDRETQYF. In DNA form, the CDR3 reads TGCAGCGTTGAATCCGGGGACAGGGAGACCCAGTACTTC.

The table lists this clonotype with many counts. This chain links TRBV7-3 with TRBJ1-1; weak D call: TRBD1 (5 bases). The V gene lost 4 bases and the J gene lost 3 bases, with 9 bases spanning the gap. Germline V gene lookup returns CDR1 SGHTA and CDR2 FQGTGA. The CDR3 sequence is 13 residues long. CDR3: CASSWGGDTEAFF. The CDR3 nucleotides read TGTGCCAGCAGCTGGGGCGGCGACACTGAAGCTTTCTTT.